This is a list of T cell receptor beta chains from one sample in a study of T-cell memory formation after mild COVID-19. MiXCR, applied by TCRdb to the 5' RACE reads, yields one record per CDR3 protein. The sample contains under 700,000 distinct CDR3 sequences, roughly 22% of which appear only once. Sequencing was carried out using PBMCs or a T cell subset sorted from them (not recorded which). The receptors were gathered from an adult woman who had mild COVID-19 (a few samples of this study predate the infection). Cell type and time point are not known. Each CDR3 is given with its conserved first and last residue. D genes are given only for firm matches. Clone size is shown for a subset of rows, as once, few, many or a class of expanded clone.

clone_size | j_call | d_call | v_call | cdr3_nt | cdr3_aa
few | TRBJ2-2 | TRBD1 | TRBV7-2 | TGTGCCAGCAGCGCACGACAGGGGGCGAACACCGGGGAGCTGTTTTTT | CASSARQGANTGELFF
. | TRBJ2-1 | TRBD2 | TRBV12-3/TRBV12-4 | TGTGCCAGCACATTGCGGGAGTACAATGAGCAGTTCTTC | CASTLREYNEQFF
. | TRBJ1-1 | . | TRBV12-3/TRBV12-4 | TGTGCCAGCAGTTTCAGGCAGGTGAACACTGAAGCTTTCTTT | CASSFRQVNTEAFF
. | TRBJ2-5 | . | TRBV18 | TGTGCCAGCTCACCAGTCGATTCGGCAAAAGAGACCCAGTACTTC | CASSPVDSAKETQYF
many | TRBJ1-5 | . | TRBV20-1 | TGCAGTGCTGGGGCGGGAGGCAATCAGCCCCAGCATTTT | CSAGAGGNQPQHF
few | TRBJ2-1 | . | TRBV7-7 | TGTGCTAGCAGCTTAGTCCCGCCGAATATCAGAGCGGGCCCGAAGAATGAGCAGTTCTTC | CASSLVPPNIRAGPKNEQFF
few | TRBJ2-7 | TRBD2 | TRBV3-1 | TGTGCCAGCAGCCAAGACACCCAGCGGGGGGTCGAGCAGTACTTC | CASSQDTQRGVEQYF
few | TRBJ2-7 | . | TRBV19 | TGTGCCAGTAGTAGCCGGGACGGGCCGTACGAGCAGTACTTC | CASSSRDGPYEQYF
. | TRBJ2-1 | . | TRBV6-2/TRBV6-3 | TGTGCCAGCAGTTATTTAGGCCGCAATGAGCAGTTCTTC | CASSYLGRNEQFF
. | TRBJ2-2 | TRBD2 | TRBV6-2/TRBV6-3 | TGTGCCAGCATCACCGGGACTAGCGCCACCGGGGAGCTGTTTTTT | CASITGTSATGELFF
. | TRBJ2-3 | TRBD2 | TRBV29-1 | TGCAGCGTTGTAGCGGGGTCAGATACGCAGTATTTT | CSVVAGSDTQYF
. | TRBJ1-1 | . | TRBV18 | TGTGCCAGCTCACCACCGATGGTAAACACTGAAGCTTTCTTT | CASSPPMVNTEAFF
many | TRBJ2-1 | TRBD2 | TRBV14 | TGTGCCAGCAGCCACCTAGCGGGAGGGTACAATGAGCAGTTCTTC | CASSHLAGGYNEQFF
. | TRBJ1-1 | . | TRBV19 | TGTGCCAGTAGTAACAGGAACATGAACACTGAAGCTTTCTTT | CASSNRNMNTEAFF
. | TRBJ1-5 | . | TRBV5-5 | TGTGCCAGCAGCTTGTTAGGGACGGGTCTTAATCAGCCCCAGCATTTT | CASSLLGTGLNQPQHF
. | TRBJ1-5 | TRBD1 | TRBV6-1 | TGTGCCAGCAGTGAATCCCCGGAGACAGGGGGAGACCAGCCCCAGCATTTT | CASSESPETGGDQPQHF
. | TRBJ2-7 | . | TRBV5-1 | TGCGCCAGCAGCCCCGGGGTGGGGACCGAGCAGTACTTC | CASSPGVGTEQYF
few | TRBJ2-3 | . | TRBV4-1 | TGCGCCAGCAGCCAACAGTCCCTGCAGTCCACAGATACGCAGTATTTT | CASSQQSLQSTDTQYF
few | TRBJ2-1 | . | TRBV5-1 | TGCGCCAGCAGCTTGGACTGGTCCTACAATGAGCAGTTCTTC | CASSLDWSYNEQFF
. | TRBJ2-4 | . | TRBV12-3/TRBV12-4 | TGTGCCAGCAGTGGGAATTCGGGAAACATTCAGTACTTC | CASSGNSGNIQYF
few | TRBJ1-1 | . | TRBV5-4 | TGTGCCAGCAGCTTGGTAGCAGATCCTGAAGCTTTCTTT | CASSLVADPEAFF
. | TRBJ1-6 | . | TRBV7-3 | TGTGCCAGCAGCTTAACACGAAATTCACCCCTCCACTTT | CASSLTRNSPLHF
few | TRBJ1-5 | . | TRBV12-3/TRBV12-4 | TGTGCCAGCAGTTATTCAGGGATCAATCAGCCCCAGCATTTT | CASSYSGINQPQHF
few | TRBJ2-1 | TRBD2 | TRBV24-1 | TGTGCCACCAGTGATACCGCTAGCGGGAGGGCAAGGAGGTTTAGGAATGAGCAGTTCTTC | CATSDTASGRARRFRNEQFF
. | TRBJ2-3 | TRBD2 | TRBV11-3 | TGTGCCAGCAGCCGCCGGGAGGCGGGAGGAGGCACAGATACGCAGTATTTT | CASSRREAGGGTDTQYF
few | TRBJ2-5 | TRBD2 | TRBV7-2 | TGTGCCAGCAGCTTTCCTAGCGGGGCGGAGACCCAGTACTTC | CASSFPSGAETQYF
. | TRBJ2-2 | TRBD2 | TRBV28 | TGTGCCAGCAGTTTGGCTAGCGGGAGAAGAGCGCTGAACACCGGGGAGCTGTTTTTT | CASSLASGRRALNTGELFF
many | TRBJ2-1 | TRBD2 | TRBV11-2 | TGTGCCAGCAGCTTAGGGATCCGCAGCGGGGGGCCTGAGCAGTTCTTC | CASSLGIRSGGPEQFF
few | TRBJ2-7 | TRBD1 | TRBV18 | TGTGCCAGCTCACCGGGACAGGTCCAACCCTACGAGCAGTACTTC | CASSPGQVQPYEQYF
. | TRBJ2-7 | . | TRBV5-1 | TGCGCCAGCAGCTTGGTACAGTACGAGCAGTACTTC | CASSLVQYEQYF
. | TRBJ1-2 | . | TRBV12-3/TRBV12-4 | TGTGCCAGCAGTATGAACGTGGACAGCACTAACTATGGCTACACCTTC | CASSMNVDSTNYGYTF
few | TRBJ1-2 | . | TRBV7-9 | TGTGCCAGCAGCTTCAAAGGTGGGACCCCTAAGGGCTACACCTTC | CASSFKGGTPKGYTF
many | TRBJ2-2 | . | TRBV29-1 | TGCAGCGTTGTTGTGGGATCTGGCGGGGAGCTGTTTTTT | CSVVVGSGGELFF
. | TRBJ2-4 | TRBD2 | TRBV5-6 | TGTGCCAGCAGTGAAGGACTAGCGGGAGGGACCAGGGACATTCAGTACTTC | CASSEGLAGGTRDIQYF
. | TRBJ2-7 | . | TRBV12-3/TRBV12-4 | TGTGCCAGCAGTTTACTAGAGTCCTACGAGCAGTACTTC | CASSLLESYEQYF
few | TRBJ2-1 | . | TRBV12-3/TRBV12-4 | TGTGCCAGCGCCCGGGACATAGCCTACAATGAGCAGTTCTTC | CASARDIAYNEQFF
. | TRBJ2-1 | TRBD2 | TRBV24-1 | TGTGCCACCAGTGAGGGTAGACTAGCGGGGTACAATGAGCAGTTCTTC | CATSEGRLAGYNEQFF
. | TRBJ1-5 | . | TRBV6-1 | TGTGCCAGCAGTGAATGGGGAGGCGGCAATCAGCCCCAGCATTTT | CASSEWGGGNQPQHF
many | TRBJ2-1 | TRBD1 | TRBV29-1 | TGCAGCGGACAGGGAGAGAGCGCAGGGGGAGTATACGAGCAGTTCTTC | CSGQGESAGGVYEQFF
few | TRBJ2-7 | . | TRBV27 | TGTGCCAGCAGTTTAAACAGGCGCTACGAGCAGTACTTC | CASSLNRRYEQYF
once | TRBJ1-1 | TRBD1 | TRBV29-1 | TGCAGCGTCACCTTCGACAGGGTCGTCGGTGAAGCTTTCTTT | CSVTFDRVVGEAFF
. | TRBJ2-1 | TRBD1 | TRBV10-3 | TGTGCCATCAGTGAGATACAAGGACAGGGCCTCTCCTACAATGAGCAGTTCTTC | CAISEIQGQGLSYNEQFF
. | TRBJ2-7 | . | TRBV6-1 | TGTGCCAGCAGTGAAGGCAGGGAGCCTACCTACGAGCAGTACTTC | CASSEGREPTYEQYF
. | TRBJ1-2 | . | TRBV24-1 | TGTGCCACCAGTGATTTAAAGGCTCATTACACCTTC | CATSDLKAHYTF
few | TRBJ2-1 | TRBD2 | TRBV13 | TGTGCCAGCAGCAACCCGGGACTAGCGGGAGAGAATGAGCAGTTCTTC | CASSNPGLAGENEQFF
. | TRBJ1-1 | . | TRBV20-1 | TGCAGTGCTAGAGTCTCAGGCAAACCGAACACTGAAGCTTTCTTT | CSARVSGKPNTEAFF
. | TRBJ2-1 | . | TRBV7-3 | TGTGCCAGCAGCTTATGGCAGGGGCAAGGGAGTGAGCAGTTCTTC | CASSLWQGQGSEQFF
. | TRBJ2-7 | TRBD2 | TRBV12-3/TRBV12-4 | TGTGCCAGCAGTCCCTCTAGCGGGGGCAATCCCTACGAGCAGTACTTC | CASSPSSGGNPYEQYF